This TCR beta chain was captured in a study of post-analysis software for immune sequencing data. Study-wide findings and caveats: Among 5 or 6 TRBV segments more frequent in patients than controls were TRBV5-6, TRBV5-1 and TRBV20-1.

Concerning this clonotype: Its antigen is not identified.

Each TCR beta cDNA library carried unique molecular identifiers. One entry per CDR3 protein results from TCRdb running MiXCR on the PCR reads. The repertoire holds approximately 660,000 distinct CDR3 sequences, with 59% as singletons. V lost 8 bases to trimming and J lost 1 base; unmatched junction nucleotides: 6. Germline CDR1 is SQVTM and CDR2 is ANQGSEA. CDR3 length equals 14 residues. Sequencing was performed on blood. This sequence was found in a girl aged 2-10 years with multiple sclerosis. This chain joins TRBV29-1 and TRBJ2-4, with 9 bases identical to TRBD1. The DNA of the CDR3 is TGCAGCATCGGGACAGGGATGGCCAAAAACATTCAGTACTTC. Encoded protein: CSIGTGMAKNIQYF.